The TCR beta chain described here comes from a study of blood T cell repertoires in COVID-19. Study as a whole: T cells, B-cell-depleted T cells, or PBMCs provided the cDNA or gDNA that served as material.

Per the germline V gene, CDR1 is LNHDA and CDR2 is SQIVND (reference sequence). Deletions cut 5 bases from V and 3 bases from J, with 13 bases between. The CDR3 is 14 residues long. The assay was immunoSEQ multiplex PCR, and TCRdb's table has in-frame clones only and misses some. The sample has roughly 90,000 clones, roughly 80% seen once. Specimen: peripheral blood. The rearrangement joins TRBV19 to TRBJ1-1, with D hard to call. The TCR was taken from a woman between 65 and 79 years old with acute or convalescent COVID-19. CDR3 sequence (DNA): TGTGCCAGTAGTGGTTCAGGTTGGGACACTGAAGCTTTCTTT. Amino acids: CASSGSGWDTEAFF.